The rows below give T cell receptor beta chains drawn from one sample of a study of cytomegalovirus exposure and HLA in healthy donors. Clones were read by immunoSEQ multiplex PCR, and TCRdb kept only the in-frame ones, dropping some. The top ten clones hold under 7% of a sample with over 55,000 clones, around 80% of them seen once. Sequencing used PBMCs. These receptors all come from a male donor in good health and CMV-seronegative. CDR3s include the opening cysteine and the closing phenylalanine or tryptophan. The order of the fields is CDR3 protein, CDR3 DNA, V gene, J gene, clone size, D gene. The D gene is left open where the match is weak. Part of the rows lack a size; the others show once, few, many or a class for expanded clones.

CDR3aa: CASSQEEAGGWPQHF
CDR3nt: TGCGCCAGCAGCCAAGAAGAGGCGGGCGGGTGGCCCCAGCATTTT
v_gene: TRBV4-1
j_gene: TRBJ1-5
abundance: few
d_gene: NA

CDR3aa: CASSLGQGGTEAFF
CDR3nt: TGTGCCAGCAGCTTGGGGCAGGGGGGCACTGAAGCTTTCTTT
v_gene: TRBV5-4
j_gene: TRBJ1-1
abundance: NA
d_gene: TRBD1

CDR3aa: CSVGGYAEAFF
CDR3nt: TGCAGCGTTGGCGGATACGCTGAAGCTTTCTTT
v_gene: TRBV29-1
j_gene: TRBJ1-1
abundance: NA
d_gene: NA

CDR3aa: CASSVLAGDTGELFF
CDR3nt: TGTGCCAGCAGCGTTCTAGCGGGGGACACCGGGGAGCTGTTTTTT
v_gene: TRBV7-3
j_gene: TRBJ2-2
abundance: NA
d_gene: TRBD2

CDR3aa: CASTLDRSYGYTF
CDR3nt: TGTGCCAGCACTCTTGACAGGTCCTATGGCTACACCTTC
v_gene: TRBV7-9
j_gene: TRBJ1-2
abundance: NA
d_gene: NA

CDR3aa: CASSSEPTYEQYF
CDR3nt: TGTGCCAGCAGCTCGGAGCCAACCTACGAGCAGTACTTC
v_gene: TRBV7-2
j_gene: TRBJ2-7
abundance: NA
d_gene: NA

CDR3aa: CASRNRVDSPLHF
CDR3nt: TGTGCCAGCAGGAACAGGGTGGATTCACCCCTCCACTTT
v_gene: TRBV6-5
j_gene: TRBJ1-6
abundance: NA
d_gene: NA

CDR3aa: CASSGDRGMNTGELFF
CDR3nt: TGCGCCAGCAGCGGCGATAGGGGTATGAACACCGGGGAGCTGTTTTTT
v_gene: TRBV5-1
j_gene: TRBJ2-2
abundance: NA
d_gene: NA

CDR3aa: CAWSPGETQYF
CDR3nt: TGTGCCTGGAGTCCGGGAGAGACCCAGTACTTC
v_gene: TRBV30
j_gene: TRBJ2-5
abundance: NA
d_gene: NA

CDR3aa: CASSVAAGTGELFF
CDR3nt: TGTGCCAGCAGTGTCGCAGCGGGGACCGGGGAGCTGTTTTTT
v_gene: TRBV2
j_gene: TRBJ2-2
abundance: few
d_gene: TRBD2

CDR3aa: CASSSTPGTGGAFF
CDR3nt: TGTGCCAGCAGCTCGACTCCCGGGACAGGAGGGGCTTTCTTT
v_gene: TRBV5-4
j_gene: TRBJ1-1
abundance: NA
d_gene: TRBD1

CDR3aa: CASSPLAGGPGETQYF
CDR3nt: TGTGCCAGCAGTCCACTAGCGGGGGGGCCTGGGGAGACCCAGTACTTC
v_gene: TRBV2
j_gene: TRBJ2-5
abundance: NA
d_gene: TRBD2

CDR3aa: CASSPEGGAYEQYF
CDR3nt: TGTGCCAGCAGCCCCGAGGGCGGGGCCTACGAGCAGTACTTC
v_gene: TRBV11-3
j_gene: TRBJ2-7
abundance: few
d_gene: NA

CDR3aa: CASSQVPSRNYGYTF
CDR3nt: TGTGCCAGCAGCCAAGTTCCAAGTCGGAACTATGGCTACACCTTC
v_gene: TRBV4-2
j_gene: TRBJ1-2
abundance: NA
d_gene: NA

CDR3aa: CASSDDAGRDEKLFF
CDR3nt: TGTGCCAGCAGTGATGATGCAGGAAGAGATGAAAAACTGTTTTTT
v_gene: TRBV2
j_gene: TRBJ1-4
abundance: NA
d_gene: NA

CDR3aa: CASRAGVANTEAFF
CDR3nt: TGTGCCAGCAGGGCAGGGGTGGCGAACACTGAAGCTTTCTTT
v_gene: TRBV6-5
j_gene: TRBJ1-1
abundance: NA
d_gene: NA

CDR3aa: CASSQQGTEAFF
CDR3nt: TGCGCCAGCAGCCAACAGGGGACTGAAGCTTTCTTT
v_gene: TRBV4-3
j_gene: TRBJ1-1
abundance: NA
d_gene: NA

CDR3aa: CAISGGGLPNYGYTF
CDR3nt: TGTGCCATCAGTGGGGGAGGGCTCCCTAACTATGGCTACACCTTC
v_gene: TRBV10-3
j_gene: TRBJ1-2
abundance: NA
d_gene: NA

CDR3aa: CASSFAGGNNEQFF
CDR3nt: TGTGCCAGCAGCTTCGCGGGGGGCAACAATGAGCAGTTCTTC
v_gene: TRBV7-3
j_gene: TRBJ2-1
abundance: NA
d_gene: TRBD2

CDR3aa: CASSPPRQGYTDTQYF
CDR3nt: TGTGCCAGCTCACCACCCCGACAGGGGTACACAGATACGCAGTATTTT
v_gene: TRBV18
j_gene: TRBJ2-3
abundance: NA
d_gene: TRBD1

CDR3aa: CASSLYGTATDTQYF
CDR3nt: TGTGCCAGCAGCTTATACGGGACAGCCACAGATACGCAGTATTTT
v_gene: TRBV7-2
j_gene: TRBJ2-3
abundance: NA
d_gene: TRBD1

CDR3aa: CASSLLAGGRTDTQYF
CDR3nt: TGTGCCAGCAGCTTGTTAGCGGGGGGACGCACAGATACGCAGTATTTT
v_gene: TRBV11-2
j_gene: TRBJ2-3
abundance: NA
d_gene: TRBD2

CDR3aa: CASSLGTANSPLHF
CDR3nt: TGCGCCAGCAGCTTAGGGACAGCTAATTCACCCCTCCACTTT
v_gene: TRBV5-1
j_gene: TRBJ1-6
abundance: NA
d_gene: TRBD1

CDR3aa: CASRGALSNQPQHF
CDR3nt: TGTGCCAGCAGGGGCGCATTGAGCAATCAGCCCCAGCATTTT
v_gene: TRBV6-5
j_gene: TRBJ1-5
abundance: NA
d_gene: NA

CDR3aa: CSVEGSGTRGRYEQYF
CDR3nt: TGCAGCGTTGAGGGATCCGGGACGCGGGGTAGGTACGAGCAGTACTTC
v_gene: TRBV29-1
j_gene: TRBJ2-7
abundance: few
d_gene: NA

CDR3aa: CASSMGRPEHYGYTF
CDR3nt: TGTGCCAGTAGTATGGGCAGACCCGAGCACTATGGCTACACCTTC
v_gene: TRBV19
j_gene: TRBJ1-2
abundance: NA
d_gene: NA

CDR3aa: CASSRGHHSYEQYF
CDR3nt: TGTGCCAGCAGTCGTGGACACCACTCCTACGAGCAGTACTTC
v_gene: TRBV27
j_gene: TRBJ2-7
abundance: NA
d_gene: NA

CDR3aa: CASSVLAGGPYEQYF
CDR3nt: TGTGCCAGCAGCGTCCTAGCGGGGGGGCCCTACGAGCAGTACTTC
v_gene: TRBV9
j_gene: TRBJ2-7
abundance: few
d_gene: TRBD2

CDR3aa: CASSPDRGDTEAFF
CDR3nt: TGTGCCAGCAGCCCGGACAGGGGGGACACTGAAGCTTTCTTT
v_gene: TRBV7-9
j_gene: TRBJ1-1
abundance: NA
d_gene: TRBD1

CDR3aa: CSVESAGGGNTIYF
CDR3nt: TGCAGCGTTGAATCCGCAGGGGGAGGAAACACCATATATTTT
v_gene: TRBV29-1
j_gene: TRBJ1-3
abundance: few
d_gene: TRBD1

CDR3aa: CASSLAGTSNTGELFF
CDR3nt: TGCGCCAGCAGCTTGGCCGGGACTTCGAACACCGGGGAGCTGTTTTTT
v_gene: TRBV5-1
j_gene: TRBJ2-2
abundance: NA
d_gene: NA

CDR3aa: CASRSDRAGSYEQYF
CDR3nt: TGTGCCAGCAGGTCCGACAGGGCCGGCTCCTACGAGCAGTACTTC
v_gene: TRBV7-2
j_gene: TRBJ2-7
abundance: NA
d_gene: TRBD1

CDR3aa: CASRRTGSSYEQYF
CDR3nt: TGTGCCAGCAGACGGACAGGAAGCTCCTACGAGCAGTACTTC
v_gene: TRBV6-5
j_gene: TRBJ2-7
abundance: NA
d_gene: TRBD1

CDR3aa: CASSLPGPNQPQHF
CDR3nt: TGCGCCAGCAGCTTACCAGGGCCCAATCAGCCCCAGCATTTT
v_gene: TRBV5-1
j_gene: TRBJ1-5
abundance: NA
d_gene: NA

CDR3aa: CASSLSRGRFEGEKLFF
CDR3nt: TGTGCCAGCAGTTTAAGCAGGGGGAGGTTTGAGGGTGAAAAACTGTTTTTT
v_gene: TRBV27
j_gene: TRBJ1-4
abundance: once
d_gene: TRBD1

CDR3aa: CASSLEQGDTEAFF
CDR3nt: TGTGCCAGCTCACTTGAACAGGGGGACACTGAAGCTTTCTTT
v_gene: TRBV18
j_gene: TRBJ1-1
abundance: NA
d_gene: TRBD1

CDR3aa: CASSRMVQSYTEAFF
CDR3nt: TGTGCCAGCAGCCGCATGGTCCAGTCCTACACTGAAGCTTTCTTT
v_gene: TRBV13
j_gene: TRBJ1-1
abundance: NA
d_gene: NA

CDR3aa: CASSLAQGNDGYTF
CDR3nt: TGTGCCAGCAGCTTAGCGCAGGGGAACGATGGCTACACCTTC
v_gene: TRBV7-8
j_gene: TRBJ1-2
abundance: NA
d_gene: NA

CDR3aa: CASSLSSGGKETQYF
CDR3nt: TGTGCCAGCAGCTTGTCTAGCGGGGGGAAAGAGACCCAGTACTTC
v_gene: TRBV5-4
j_gene: TRBJ2-5
abundance: NA
d_gene: TRBD2

CDR3aa: CAWSVPRGVGETQYF
CDR3nt: TGTGCCTGGAGTGTACCTCGGGGGGTAGGGGAGACCCAGTACTTC
v_gene: TRBV30
j_gene: TRBJ2-5
abundance: NA
d_gene: TRBD2

CDR3aa: CASSVNPGQGYGYTF
CDR3nt: TGCGCCAGCAGCGTTAATCCGGGACAGGGCTATGGCTACACCTTC
v_gene: TRBV5-1
j_gene: TRBJ1-2
abundance: NA
d_gene: TRBD1

CDR3aa: CASIPSGTGIYEQYF
CDR3nt: TGTGCCAGCATTCCCTCTGGGACAGGGATATACGAGCAGTACTTC
v_gene: TRBV5-6
j_gene: TRBJ2-7
abundance: NA
d_gene: TRBD1

CDR3aa: CASSTSTGTPPVLF
CDR3nt: TGTGCCAGTAGTACCTCGACAGGGACACCCCCGGTACTCTTT
v_gene: TRBV19
j_gene: TRBJ1-1
abundance: NA
d_gene: TRBD1

CDR3aa: CASSPNPGQGLDSPLHF
CDR3nt: TGTGCCAGCAGCCCGAATCCGGGACAGGGGTTGGATTCACCCCTCCACTTT
v_gene: TRBV4-2
j_gene: TRBJ1-6
abundance: NA
d_gene: TRBD1

CDR3aa: CASSSQKRGGLDEQFF
CDR3nt: TGTGCCAGCAGCTCCCAAAAGCGGGGGGGCCTGGATGAGCAGTTCTTC
v_gene: TRBV7-3
j_gene: TRBJ2-1
abundance: NA
d_gene: TRBD2

CDR3aa: CAWSPRAGGPTNEKLFF
CDR3nt: TGTGCCTGGAGTCCCAGGGCGGGGGGACCAACTAATGAAAAACTGTTTTTT
v_gene: TRBV30
j_gene: TRBJ1-4
abundance: NA
d_gene: NA